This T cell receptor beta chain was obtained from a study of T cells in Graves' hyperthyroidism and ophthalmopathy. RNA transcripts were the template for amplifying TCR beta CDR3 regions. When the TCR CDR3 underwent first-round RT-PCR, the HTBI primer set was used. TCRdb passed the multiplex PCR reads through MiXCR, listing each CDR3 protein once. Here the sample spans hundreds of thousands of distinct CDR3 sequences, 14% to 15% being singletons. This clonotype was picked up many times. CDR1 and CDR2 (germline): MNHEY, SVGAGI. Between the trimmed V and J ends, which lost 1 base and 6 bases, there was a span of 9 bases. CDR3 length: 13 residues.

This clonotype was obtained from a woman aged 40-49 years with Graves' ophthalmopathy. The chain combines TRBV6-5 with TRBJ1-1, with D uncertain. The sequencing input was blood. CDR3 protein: CASSYLTDAEAFF. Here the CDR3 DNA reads TGTGCCAGCAGTTACTTGACTGACGCTGAAGCTTTCTTT.